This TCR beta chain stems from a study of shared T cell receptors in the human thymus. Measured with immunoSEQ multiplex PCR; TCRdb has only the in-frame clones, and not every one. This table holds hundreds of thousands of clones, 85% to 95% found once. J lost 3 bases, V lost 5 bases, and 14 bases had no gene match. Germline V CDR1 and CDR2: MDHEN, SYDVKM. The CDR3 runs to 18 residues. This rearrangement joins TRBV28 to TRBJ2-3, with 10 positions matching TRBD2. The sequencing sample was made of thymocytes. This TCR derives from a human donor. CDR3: CASSPKREGGIRTDTQYF. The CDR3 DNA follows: TGTGCCAGCAGTCCTAAGCGGGAGGGGGGGATAAGGACAGATACGCAGTATTTT.